A selection of T cell receptor beta chains follows, all from one sample in a study of beta chain features in type 1 diabetes. Repertoires were generated with immunoSEQ multiplex PCR, while TCRdb's copy carries only in-frame clones and drops some. The table records some 200,000 clones, 11% of them present only once. Sequences were obtained from central memory CD4+ T cells from blood. These receptors were collected from a young man in good health. Each CDR3 is given with its conserved first and last residue. A D gene is named only where the DNA matches it firmly. Size values are once, few and many counts, or a class for expanded clones, and some rows have none.

-,-,TRBJ1-1,13,TRBV6-5,CASSSSGSPEAFF,TGTGCCAGCAGTAGTTCAGGGTCGCCTGAAGCTTTCTTT
-,-,TRBJ2-7,16,TRBV25-1,CASSASGGRRSYEQYF,TGTGCCAGCAGTGCATCGGGGGGCAGGAGGTCCTACGAGCAGTACTTC
-,-,TRBJ2-1,11,TRBV30,CAWSASDEQFF,TGTGCCTGGAGTGCTTCTGATGAGCAGTTCTTC
-,few,TRBJ2-5,13,TRBV7-9,CASSFPGAETQYF,TGTGCCAGCAGCTTTCCCGGGGCAGAGACCCAGTACTTC
-,-,TRBJ1-1,12,TRBV28,CASSFRSDEAFF,TGTGCCAGCAGTTTTCGGTCAGATGAAGCTTTCTTT
-,-,TRBJ1-2,14,TRBV6-1,CASSERGEGYGYTF,TGTGCCAGCAGTGAAAGAGGGGAGGGCTATGGCTACACCTTC
-,few,TRBJ1-1,13,TRBV7-6,CASSPGRKFEAFF,TGTGCCAGCAGCCCGGGACGGAAGTTTGAAGCTTTCTTT
TRBD1,few,TRBJ2-1,15,TRBV28,CASNSPGQGYNEQFF,TGTGCCAGCAATTCTCCGGGACAGGGTTACAATGAGCAGTTCTTC
-,-,TRBJ2-1,12,TRBV19,CASSPRGDEQFF,TGTGCCAGTAGTCCGAGGGGCGATGAGCAGTTCTTC
-,many,TRBJ2-6,12,TRBV29-1,CSGGAGANVLTF,TGCAGCGGGGGAGCTGGGGCCAACGTCCTGACTTTC
-,few,TRBJ2-2,14,TRBV13,CASSEGRGTGELFF,TGTGCCAGCAGTGAGGGTCGAGGGACCGGGGAGCTGTTTTTT
-,many,TRBJ2-5,13,TRBV29-1,CSVEDGPWETQYF,TGCAGCGTTGAAGATGGGCCGTGGGAGACCCAGTACTTC
-,many,TRBJ2-5,9,TRBV29-1,CSVGETQYF,TGCAGCGTTGGAGAGACCCAGTACTTC